Below, 18 T cell receptor beta chains from the same sample are listed, as sequenced in a study of control samples from healthy donors and cancer patients. This table comes from immunoSEQ multiplex PCR, and its TCRdb copy is limited to in-frame clones, with some not included. The profile shows roughly 200,000 clones, roughly 93% of them singletons. Sequencing was performed on blood. These receptors originate from a man younger than 35 in good health.

The chain's CDR3 is CASSAGQGGEQFF. CDR3 sequence (DNA): TGTGCCAGCAGTGCCGGACAGGGAGGTGAGCAGTTCTTC. The chain links TRBV6-4 to TRBJ2-1; 8 bases match TRBD1. V lost 4 bases and J lost 9; bases outside the gene matches: 5. Per germline, CDR1 MRHNA and CDR2 SNTAGT. The CDR3 loop spans 13 amino acids.

The chain combines TRBV10-3 with TRBJ1-4, with D perhaps TRBD1 (6 bases). The CDR3 has 14 residues. The V end lost 10 bases, the J end lost 10 bases, and 22 bases lay between the germline ends. CDR1 is ENHRY and CDR2 is SYGVKD in the germline V gene. The CDR3 is CATLAAGGRGKLFF. Here the CDR3 DNA reads TGTGCCACCTTGGCCGCCGGGGGCCGAGGAAAACTGTTTTTT.

The V and J genes are TRBV7-3 and TRBJ2-3; D is unclear. The V gene lost 1 base and the J gene lost 5 bases, with 10 bases spanning the gap. The CDR3 length is 14 residues. Germline values: CDR1 SGHTA, CDR2 FQGTGA. CDR3 protein: CASSLSGLLDTQYF. CDR3 sequence (DNA): TGTGCCAGCAGCTTAAGTGGGTTGTTAGATACGCAGTATTTT.

The J gene is TRBJ1-2, the V gene TRBV6-2 or TRBV6-3; unclear D gene. CDR3 length: 14 residues. Germline assignment: CDR1 MNHEY and CDR2 SVGEGT. V gave up 5 bases and J gave up 4 bases, with 14 bases separating them. CDR3 DNA sequence: TGTGCCAGCAGTCTTAGGACGGAGCTCTATGGCTACACCTTC. Protein: CASSLRTELYGYTF.

This chain links TRBV11-2 with TRBJ1-5; D call uncertain. CDR1 is SGHAT and CDR2 is FQNNGV in the germline V gene. V was pared by 0 bases and J by 2 bases, with 8 bases between. This CDR3 is 15 amino acids long. CDR3: CASSLEPGGNQPQHF. CDR3 DNA sequence: TGTGCCAGCAGCTTAGAGCCCGGGGGCAATCAGCCCCAGCATTTT. The full variable domain, completed using reference TRBV11-2 and TRBJ1-5, is EAGVAQSPRYKIIEKRQSVAFWCNPISGHATLYWYQQILGQGPKLLIQFQNNGVVDDSQLPKDRFSAERLKGVDSTLKIQPAKLEDSAVYLCASSLEPGGNQPQHFGDGTRLSIL.

The chain combines TRBV5-1 with TRBJ2-1; 15 bases line up with TRBD2. This CDR3 region has 18 residues. Germline trimming cut 4 bases from V and 2 bases from J; bases unmatched to any gene: 7. CDR1 SGHRS and CDR2 YFSETQ come from the germline V gene. CDR3 DNA sequence: TGCGCCAGCAGCGAGGGACTAGCGGGGGGAGGGACCTACAATGAGCAGTTCTTC. Amino acid sequence: CASSEGLAGGGTYNEQFF.

The chain has TRBV7-3 and TRBJ2-3; 12 bases map to TRBD1. J gave up 4 bases and V 4 bases, and 3 bases lay outside the gene matches. Germline V gene sequence: CDR1 SGHTA, CDR2 FQGTGA. The CDR3 extends over 15 amino acids. CDR3 bases: TGTGCCAGCAGCTCTGGGACAGGGGGCGCAGATACGCAGTATTTT. This sequence encodes CASSSGTGGADTQYF.

The V call is TRBV18, the J call TRBJ2-1; 7 nucleotides agree with TRBD1. Germline V gene lookup returns CDR1 KGHSH and CDR2 LQKENI. This CDR3 is 15 amino acids long. V was clipped by 6 bases and J by 4 bases; unmatched bases: 9. The CDR3 loop reads CASSLGTAEYNEQFF. For the CDR3, the DNA is TGTGCCAGCTCGCTTGGGACAGCCGAATACAATGAGCAGTTCTTC. The full variable domain, completed using reference TRBV18 and TRBJ2-1, is NAGVMQNPRHLVRRRGQEARLRCSPMKGHSHVYWYRQLPEEGLKFMVYLQKENIIDESGMPKERFSAEFPKEGPSILRIQQVVRGDSAAYFCASSLGTAEYNEQFFGPGTRLTVL.

The rearrangement uses TRBV11-2 and TRBJ2-1; 10 positions match TRBD1. Germline values: CDR1 SGHAT, CDR2 FQNNGV. The CDR3 extends over 17 amino acids. J lost 4 bases, V lost 5 bases, and 11 bases had no gene match. The chain's CDR3 is CASSLLPGTGVYNEQFF. CDR3 DNA: TGTGCCAGCAGCCTACTCCCCGGGACAGGGGTGTACAATGAGCAGTTCTTC.

This clone was counted once. The rearrangement joins TRBV9 to TRBJ1-5, with D possibly matching TRBD1 (5 bases). The CDR3 is 13 amino acids. The germline V gene encodes CDR1 SGDLS and CDR2 YYNGEE. V dropped 0 bases and J dropped 9 bases, with 10 bases sitting between them. The CDR3 region is CASSVALGGPQHF. In DNA form, the CDR3 reads TGTGCCAGCAGCGTAGCCCTGGGGGGGCCCCAGCATTTT. The whole variable domain, remainder taken from reference TRBV9 and TRBJ1-5, is DSGVTQTPKHLITATGQRVTLRCSPRSGDLSVYWYQQSLDQGLQFLIQYYNGEERAKGNILERFSAQQFPDLHSELNLSSLELGDSALYFCASSVALGGPQHFGDGTRLSIL.

This sequence joins TRBV5-1 and TRBJ2-7; D is uncertain. Germline CDR1 SGHRS, CDR2 YFSETQ. V was pared by 3 bases and J by 4 bases, with 11 bases between. There are 13 residues in the CDR3. CDR3 sequence (DNA): TGCGCCAGCAGCTATCGGGTCGGGTACGAGCAGTACTTC. As protein: CASSYRVGYEQYF.

CDR3 amino acids: CASSIPRMAPGQPQHF. The CDR3 DNA follows: TGTGCCAGTAGTATACCCCGAATGGCGCCAGGGCAGCCCCAGCATTTT. The chain employs TRBV19 and TRBJ1-5; the D gene is possibly TRBD1 (5 bases). CDR1 and CDR2 (germline): LNHDA, SQIVND (reference sequence). The CDR3 has 16 residues. V was pared by 2 bases and J by 7 bases, with 18 bases between.

The genes are TRBV19 and TRBJ1-2; D is undetermined. Germline V gives CDR1 LNHDA, CDR2 SQIVND (reference sequence). The CDR3 totals 13 residues. V was cut by 0 bases and J by 8 bases, with 10 bases left in between. For the CDR3, the DNA is TGTGCCAGTAGTATAGAAGGCAAGAGCGGCTACACCTTC. It is translated as CASSIEGKSGYTF. Based on the CDR3 plus reference TRBV19 and TRBJ1-2, the full variable domain is DGGITQSPKYLFRKEGQNVTLSCEQNLNHDAMYWYRQDPGQGLRLIYYSQIVNDFQKGDIAEGYSVSREKKESFPLTVTSAQKNPTAFYLCASSIEGKSGYTFGSGTRLTVV.

This rearrangement joins TRBV12-3 or TRBV12-4 to TRBJ1-2; D unclear. The CDR3 sequence is 13 residues long. The V and J ends lost 2 bases and 3 bases respectively, with 7 bases between them. The chain's CDR3 is CASSLLRHYGYTF. The CDR3 DNA sequence: TGTGCCAGCAGTTTATTGAGGCACTATGGCTACACCTTC.

The chain joins TRBV6-1 to TRBJ1-1; 7 bases agree with TRBD1. The CDR3 consists of 17 residues. CDR1 is MNHNS, CDR2 SASEGT, per germline. The junction had 13 bases not matched to a gene; V was cut back by 4 bases and J by 2 bases. The CDR3 sequence: CASSAGRLTGSNTEAFF. CDR3 sequence (DNA): TGTGCCAGCAGTGCCGGAAGATTGACAGGGAGCAACACTGAAGCTTTCTTT.

The rearrangement joins TRBV10-2 to TRBJ1-5; possibly TRBD1 for D (6 bases). Trimming removed 6 bases at V and 2 bases at J, with 14 bases between. Germline V lookup: CDR1 WSHSY, CDR2 SAAADI. The CDR3 consists of 15 residues. CDR3 in amino acids: CASSAGVNGNQPQHF. The CDR3 nucleotides are TGCGCCAGCAGCGCAGGGGTAAATGGCAATCAGCCCCAGCATTTT.

The genes are TRBV5-1 and TRBJ2-5; D is unresolved. There are 11 residues in the CDR3. Trimming shortened V by 2 bases and J by 5 bases, and 4 bases separated the two germline ends. Germline V gives CDR1 SGHRS, CDR2 YFSETQ. The CDR3 is CASSFAETQYF. The CDR3 region has the DNA TGCGCCAGCAGCTTCGCGGAGACCCAGTACTTC. The full variable domain, with the rest looked up from reference TRBV5-1 and TRBJ2-5, is KAGVTQTPRYLIKTRGQQVTLSCSPISGHRSVSWYQQTPGQGLQFLFEYFSETQRNKGNFPGRFSGRQFSNSRSEMNVSTLELGDSALYLCASSFAETQYFGPGTRLLVL.

The CDR3 sequence is CASRPFSGTEAFF. CDR3 coding DNA: TGCGCCAGCAGACCCTTCTCAGGCACTGAAGCTTTCTTT. V gene TRBV4-1 combines with J gene TRBJ1-1; D gene unclear. The V end was cut by 6 bases, the J end by 4 bases, with 12 bases between. The CDR3 totals 13 residues. Germline CDR1 and CDR2: MGHRA and YSYEKL.